This T cell receptor beta chain is from a study of shared clonotypes between healthy human individuals (dated by TCRdb to 2020 to 2022). Some background on the complete study: The cohort included a few men and a couple of women between 18 and 49 years of age. For each donor, CD4 naive and CD4 memory were each run on three plates, CD8 naive on two plates, and CD8 memory on one plate. To estimate repertoire size and how much clonotype sharing occurs between individuals, the study deeply sequenced the blood TCR repertoires of five or six healthy adults. Different laboratories and diverse techniques were used to prepare libraries and sequence TCR repertoires, to increase sequencing depth and limit assay-specific biases. Leukapheresis yielded between about 0.9 and 10 billion PBMCs per donor.

The study at large found these results: When several donors were compared, the shared fraction of clonotypes was around 5% for naive CD4, 3.5% for naive CD8, about 2.5% for memory CD4, and 0.4% for memory CD8. Clonotypes shared by all four sorted-subset donors showed higher generation probabilities than non-shared clonotypes. Only blood was sampled, and tissue TCR repertoires likely differ from those in blood. The genetic and exposure-history diversity represented was limited by the small number of donors. Pairwise subsampling indicated that sequencing depth was expected to affect the degree of clonotype sharing among donors. Even with the large sequencing depth, rarefaction of the sorted-subset datasets indicated that sequencing was incomplete. Naive subsets generally had larger estimated clonotype richness than memory subsets did.

CDR1 and CDR2, looked up from the germline V gene, are MNHEY and SVGAGI. The germline ends are 13 bases apart after V is trimmed by 0 bases and J by 5 bases. The CDR3 runs 15 amino acids, cysteine and phenylalanine included. Left in the record is the CDR3 DNA by itself, 45 bases read in frame from the first base. This clone was detected once. Its cognate antigen has yet to be identified. Base qualities were left out, and no much larger clone turns up one base away. TCR CDR3 regions were amplified from genomic DNA by multiplex PCR using the deep immunoSEQ assay. For each cell subset, the extracted genomic DNA was distributed evenly across all wells of several immunoSEQ 96-well plates, and each plate served as one replicate. For sorted subsets, around 200 ng genomic DNA, equal to tens of thousands of T cell genomes, was loaded into each replicate PCR. Purified libraries were quantified with a Qubit 3.0 fluorometer, sized on a Bioanalyzer 2100, and re-quantified with the KAPA Library Quantification kit. A separate single-read 150-cycle Illumina NextSeq 550 flow cell was used to sequence each immunoSEQ 96-well plate. As for the authors' bioinformatics: Because only junctional sequences without quality scores were contained in the immunoSEQ output, filtering matching that applied to full-length reads could not be performed. To assign V/J genes and CDR3, sequences were annotated using PyIR, a Python wrapper for IgBLAST v1.9, with IMGT germline references. Reads were removed for weak V/J assignments (E-value above 1e-6), missing CDR3, stop codons, out-of-frame junctions, or ambiguous translated residues. A V3J clonotype was defined by an identical inferred V gene, J gene, and CDR3 amino acid sequence. Percentage overlap between repertoires was computed as shared unique clonotypes divided by the size of the smaller repertoire. Repertoire richness was assessed with RTK rarefaction, the Chao1 estimator, and Recon v2.1 estimates of unobserved clonotypes. For all TCRbeta clonotypes obtained by the gDNA method from several donors, generation probabilities were computed with OLGA. Here the immuneACCESS table is served through TCRdb, limited to in-frame sequences with V and J called. Missing clones are a known gap in these copies; in checked studies unresolved V genes cover under half, and the rest lacks a known reason. That table is the source of V, J and clone size, and D and trimming were worked out from the DNA. The sample records approximately 1,000,000 clones, about 80% of which are singletons. Over 0.8% of the sample rests with the top ten.

The donors were healthy, HIV-negative adults with no recently reported acute infections or vaccinations. Every donor was a Caucasian adult residing in Nashville, Tennessee, USA. CD4+ T cells were enriched by magnetic negative selection; naive cells were then positively selected on CD45RA, and the negative fraction formed the memory subset. Blood was obtained by leukapheresis, after which PBMCs were separated by Ficoll-Histopaque density gradient centrifugation and cryopreserved in liquid nitrogen vapor phase. Purity and quantity of every magnetically sorted T cell population were checked by analytical flow cytometry. Each sorted fraction had its genomic DNA isolated and then quantified by UV absorbance on a Nanodrop 2000c.

The clonotype comes from a man aged 18 to 29 in good health. Some clones in this sample may be carry-over from other donors' samples. Rearrangement joined TRBV6-5 to TRBJ2-5, and the D gene may be TRBD2, 6 bases matching. Sequenced input: memory CD4+ T cells from PBMCs. This sample's cell subset or site label indicates: CD45RA-negative fraction. The DNA sequence is TGTGCCAGCAGTTACTCCGGGGGAAGAGGGGAGACCCAGTACTTC. It specifies CASSYSGGRGETQYF.